Sequencing of this TCR beta chain was carried out in a study of shared clonotypes between healthy human individuals. Turning to the study itself: The study enrolled two women and a few men aged 18 to 49.

In regard to this clone: The same CDR3 is also encoded by other DNA sequences in this sample.

Clones were read by immunoSEQ multiplex PCR, and TCRdb kept only the in-frame ones, dropping some. The sample carries about 680,000 clones, approximately 74% recorded once. There are 16 residues in the CDR3. V was shortened by 4 bases and J by 2 bases, with 17 bases between the two germline ends. The germline gives CDR1 SGHRS, CDR2 YFSETQ. What was sequenced was memory CD4+ T cells sorted from blood. Subset in this sample: CD45RA-negative fraction. This TCR was recovered from a woman in her thirties in good health. The chain links TRBV5-1 to TRBJ2-3; possible D gene TRBD1, 5 bases. The CDR3, as DNA: TGCGCCAGCAGCACCGCCCAGGGCCCCTCCACAGATACGCAGTATTTT. It is translated as CASSTAQGPSTDTQYF.